The 32 T cell receptor beta chains listed next were all sequenced from one sample in a study of blood T cells in healthy people across ages. Next came a second PCR, run for about 6 to 12 cycles, which used a sample-barcoded 5' primer along with a J-beta primer mix. Via MiXCR, TCRdb re-called the 5' RACE reads, giving one row per CDR3 protein. The profile shows 850,000 to 1,100,000 distinct CDR3 sequences, 35% to 40% of them singletons. The material sequenced was blood. All receptors derive from a man between 18 and 35 years old in good health.

This sequence joins TRBV5-1 and TRBJ1-4; maybe TRBD1 (6 bases). This CDR3 has 15 residues. The germline V gene has CDR1 SGHRS and CDR2 YFSETQ. The V end was cut by 4 bases, the J end by 8 bases, with 18 bases between. The CDR3 sequence is CASSRTNRVDEKLFF. CDR3 coding DNA: TGCGCCAGCAGCCGCACTAACAGGGTTGACGAAAAACTGTTTTTT.

Note on this clonotype: A much larger clone is a single base away; this may be a read error. The rearrangement links TRBV20-1 to TRBJ2-1; 7 bases line up with TRBD1. CDR3 size: 14 residues. Germline V gene data show CDR1 as DFQATT and CDR2 as SNEGSKA (reference sequence). V shed 8 bases, J shed 6 bases, and the junction held 13 bases outside the gene matches. The CDR3 nucleotides are TGCAGTTCTGCCGACAGGGTATGGGGCAATGAGCAGTTCTTC. Encoded protein: CSSADRVWGNEQFF.

The chain employs TRBV7-9 and TRBJ2-1; 11 bases map to TRBD1. The CDR3 has 16 residues. Germline V gene data show CDR1 as SEHNR and CDR2 as FQNEAQ (reference sequence). V lost 2 bases and J lost 8; bases outside the gene matches: 8. The CDR3 DNA is TGTGCCAGCAGCTTAACCGGGACAGGGGGTGTGCATGAGCAGTTCTTC. It is translated as CASSLTGTGGVHEQFF.

The V call is TRBV7-9, the J call TRBJ2-3, with D tentatively TRBD1 or TRBD2 (6 bases each). V was pared by 7 bases and J by 3 bases, with 29 bases between. The CDR3 loop spans 19 amino acids. CDR1 and CDR2 (germline): SEHNR, FQNEAQ (reference sequence). The CDR3 coding sequence is TGTGCCAGCATCCCCTCTGGAGGGGGGACCCTCGACAGGACAGATACGCAGTATTTT. Amino acid sequence: CASIPSGGGTLDRTDTQYF.

Points on this clonotype: A much larger clone differs by one base, so this may be a read error. The chain joins TRBV12-3 or TRBV12-4 to TRBJ2-2, with D perhaps TRBD2 (6 bases). This CDR3 has 11 residues. The CDR3 sequence: CASSNTGGLFF. In DNA form, the CDR3 reads TGTGCCAGCAGTAACACCGGGGGGCTGTTTTTT.

In this sample, this clonotype turned up a few times. V usage is TRBV24-1 and J usage is TRBJ2-1; 7 bases line up with TRBD2. V trimming: 3 bases; J trimming: 6 bases; junction bases outside the gene matches: 7. The CDR3 is made up of 15 amino acids. Germline V gives CDR1 KGHDR, CDR2 SFDVKD. The DNA of the CDR3 is TGTGCCACCAGTGATGGGGAGTGGGGGGGCAATGAGCAGTTCTTC. It translates to CATSDGEWGGNEQFF.

Note on this clonotype: The junction departs from germline at one end; a sequencing error may be responsible. The J gene is TRBJ2-5, the V gene TRBV13; TRBD2 agrees at 7 bases. This CDR3 spans 14 amino acids. CDR1 PRHDT and CDR2 FYEKMQ come from the germline V gene (reference sequence). CDR3 bases: TGTGTCAGCAGCGAAGATACTAGCGCGGAGACCCAGTACTTC. Translated, it gives CVSSEDTSAETQYF.

This chain links TRBV9 with TRBJ2-3; no clear D gene. The CDR3 is 15 residues long. Germline assignment: CDR1 SGDLS and CDR2 YYNGEE. With 2 bases removed from V and 0 bases from J, the gap between germline ends came to 10 bases. This CDR3 is CASSVTTKSTDTQYF. The CDR3 DNA is TGTGCCAGCAGCGTCACCACGAAAAGCACAGATACGCAGTATTTT.

The chain employs TRBV21-1 and TRBJ1-4; the D call TRBD1 from the table was never checked on the DNA. TRBV21-1 is assigned pseudogene status. The CDR3 runs 15 residues. CDR3 bases: TGTGCCAGCAGCGTACAGGGAATGGGGGGTGAAAAACTGTTTTTT. Amino acids: CASSVQGMGGEKLFF.

This chain uses TRBV4-1 with TRBJ2-7; D ambiguous. V was clipped by 6 bases and J by 5 bases, with 8 bases between them. Per germline, CDR1 MGHRA and CDR2 YSYEKL. The CDR3 has 11 amino acids. The CDR3 coding sequence is TGCGCCAGCAGTGCCTTGGACGAGCAGTACTTC. It is translated as CASSALDEQYF.

The chain joins TRBV12-3 or TRBV12-4 to TRBJ1-1; D gene ambiguous. The CDR3 is made up of 14 amino acids. The germline V and J ends were trimmed by 3 bases and 3 bases, with 11 bases remaining between them. The CDR3 sequence is CASSLVHGDTEAFF. CDR3 sequence (DNA): TGTGCCAGCAGTTTGGTGCACGGGGACACTGAAGCTTTCTTT.

This clonotype appeared a few times. This sequence joins TRBV6-1 and TRBJ2-7; possible D gene TRBD1, 6 bases. The CDR3 length is 17 residues. Per germline, CDR1 MNHNS and CDR2 SASEGT. Trimming took off 6 bases at V and 0 bases at J, with 21 bases between the two ends. The CDR3 sequence: CASSQELQGLSSYEQYF. CDR3 nucleotide sequence: TGTGCCAGCAGCCAAGAACTACAGGGATTGAGCTCCTACGAGCAGTACTTC.

This clonotype was observed many times. The gene calls are TRBV3-1 and TRBJ1-4; the match to TRBD1 covers 10 bases. This CDR3 has 15 amino acids. The germline gives CDR1 LGHDT, CDR2 YNNKEL (reference sequence). Unmatched junction bases numbered 4, after V lost 4 bases and J lost 5 bases. As DNA, the CDR3 is TGTGCCAGCAGCCCACTGGGACAGGGGAATGAAAAACTGTTTTTT. Encoded protein: CASSPLGQGNEKLFF.

This rearrangement joins TRBV18 to TRBJ2-1; D is perhaps TRBD1 or TRBD2 (5 bases each). CDR1 is KGHSH and CDR2 is LQKENI in the germline V gene. V dropped 2 bases and J dropped 2 bases, with 13 bases sitting between them. This CDR3 comprises 16 residues. The CDR3 region has the DNA TGTGCCAGCTCACCATGGGGGACCCAAACCTACAATGAGCAGTTCTTC. Protein sequence: CASSPWGTQTYNEQFF.

This clonotype was observed many times. This sequence joins TRBV20-1 and TRBJ1-4; maybe TRBD1 (5 bases). V lost 3 bases and J lost 7, with 9 bases in between. The V gene's germline CDR1 is DFQATT and CDR2 SNEGSKA (reference sequence). The CDR3 consists of 12 residues. CDR3 sequence: CSASRDGEKLFF. CDR3 nucleotide sequence: TGCAGTGCTAGCCGGGACGGTGAAAAACTGTTTTTT.

This clonotype was detected only a few times. The rearrangement uses TRBV9 and TRBJ1-1; 7 nucleotides agree with TRBD1. Germline values: CDR1 SGDLS, CDR2 YYNGEE. This CDR3 is 17 amino acids long. With 0 bases clipped from V and 2 bases from J, the junction kept 10 bases outside the gene matches. CDR3 residues: CASSVAVTGRENTEAFF. CDR3 coding DNA: TGTGCCAGCAGCGTAGCTGTGACAGGGCGGGAAAACACTGAAGCTTTCTTT.

A remark on this clonotype: One end of the junction is discordant with germline, which a read error may explain. The gene calls are TRBV10-3 and TRBJ1-1, with no clear D. This CDR3 comprises 13 residues. Germline loops: CDR1 ENHRY, CDR2 SYGVKD. For the CDR3, the DNA is TGTGCCATCAATCGTGAGGACGGAACTGAGGCTTTCTTT. Its translation: CAINREDGTEAFF.

Only a few counts were recorded for this clonotype. The V gene is TRBV4-1, the J gene TRBJ1-1, with D tentatively TRBD1 (6 bases). This CDR3 contains 16 residues. V dropped 4 bases and J dropped 0 bases, with 15 bases sitting between them. Germline assignment: CDR1 MGHRA and CDR2 YSYEKL. The CDR3 is CASSPVPGQMNTEAFF. CDR3 coding DNA: TGCGCCAGCAGCCCCGTCCCGGGACAAATGAACACTGAAGCTTTCTTT.

The rearrangement uses TRBV12-3 or TRBV12-4 and TRBJ2-4, with a possible D match to TRBD1 (5 bases). Trimming cost V 2 bases and J 6 bases, with 8 bases left between them. The CDR3 sequence is 13 residues long. In nucleotides, the CDR3 is TGTGCCAGCAGTTTAAACAGGTTAAACATTCAGTACTTC. Translating gives CASSLNRLNIQYF.

This clonotype showed up just a few times. The chain employs TRBV6-5 and TRBJ2-3; 11 bases are shared with TRBD2. The J segment lost 0 bases and the V segment lost 5 bases, leaving 4 bases of the junction unmatched. This CDR3 comprises 16 residues. Germline V CDR1 and CDR2: MNHEY, SVGAGI. CDR3 residues: CASSRLAGQSTDTQYF. The CDR3 nucleotides read TGTGCCAGCAGTCGACTAGCGGGGCAAAGCACAGATACGCAGTATTTT.

The genes are TRBV7-8 and TRBJ2-1, with TRBD2 as a possible D gene (6 bases). V dropped 3 bases and J dropped 0 bases, with 9 bases sitting between them. The CDR3 contains 15 residues. Germline-derived CDR1 and CDR2 are SGHVS and FQNEAQ. CDR3 protein: CASSFEEGSYNEQFF. Written as DNA, the CDR3 is TGTGCCAGCAGCTTTGAGGAGGGCTCCTACAATGAGCAGTTCTTC.

The sample holds a few counts of this clonotype. The J gene is TRBJ2-1, the V gene TRBV7-9, with 7 bases matching TRBD2. CDR1 and CDR2 (germline): SEHNR, FQNEAQ (reference sequence). This CDR3 contains 15 residues. With 4 bases clipped from V and 4 bases from J, the junction kept 7 bases outside the gene matches. CDR3 coding DNA: TGTGCCAGCAGCTACGGGCGGGGGAAATACAATGAGCAGTTCTTC. Residues: CASSYGRGKYNEQFF.

There are a few counts of this clonotype. An end of the junction does not agree with germline; a read error may underlie this. The chain recombines TRBV27 with TRBJ1-2; possible D gene TRBD1, 6 bases. CDR1 is MNHEY, CDR2 SMNVEV, per germline (reference sequence). This CDR3 contains 14 residues. CDR3 DNA: TGTGCCAGCAATTTACAGGGAGGTAACTATGGCTACACCTTC. The encoded protein is CASNLQGGNYGYTF.

The V call is TRBV20-1, the J call TRBJ2-6; D is perhaps TRBD1 (6 bases). The V gene lost 6 bases and the J gene lost 0 bases, with 15 bases spanning the gap. The CDR3 has 16 amino acids. Germline CDR1 reads DFQATT; CDR2 reads SNEGSKA (reference sequence). CDR3: CSAPPGHNSGANVLTF. CDR3 coding DNA: TGCAGTGCGCCACCGGGACATAACTCTGGGGCCAACGTCCTGACTTTC.

With regard to this clonotype: A much bigger clone sits one base away, suggesting this may be a read error. The CDR3 spells CASSLGRAGTFTDTQYF. The CDR3 bases are TGTGCCAGCAGCCTAGGACGAGCGGGGACCTTCACAGATACGCAGTATTTT. This chain joins TRBV7-2 and TRBJ2-3; 7 bases agree with TRBD2. The length of the CDR3 is 17 residues. CDR1 is SGHTA, CDR2 FQGNSA, per germline. The V and J ends lost 5 bases and 2 bases, in that order; junction bases with no gene match: 13.

This rearrangement joins TRBV20-1 to TRBJ1-2; D remains ambiguous. CDR3 size: 14 residues. The V gene lost 5 bases and the J gene lost 0 bases, with 13 bases spanning the gap. Germline lookup yields CDR1 DFQATT and CDR2 SNEGSKA (reference sequence). The CDR3: CSAPTRVTNYGYTF. The DNA for the CDR3 is TGCAGTGCTCCCACCCGGGTTACTAACTATGGCTACACCTTC.

This clonotype has more than one count but fewer than ten. This chain uses TRBV4-1 with TRBJ1-5; perhaps TRBD1 as D (6 bases). Per the germline V gene, CDR1 is MGHRA and CDR2 is YSYEKL. This CDR3 comprises 15 residues. V lost 0 bases, J lost 4 bases, and 10 bases lay in between. CDR3 bases: TGCGCCAGCAGCCAAGATCAGACAGGTAATCAGCCCCAGCATTTT. It codes for CASSQDQTGNQPQHF.

This clonotype was seen only a few times. The junction does not match germline at one end; this may be a read error. The CDR3 coding sequence is TGCAGCGCTTTCTATAGTTATACAGATACGAAGTATTTT. This sequence encodes CSAFYSYTDTKYF. The rearrangement joins TRBV20-1 to TRBJ2-3, with unresolved D. Germline-derived CDR1 and CDR2 are DFQATT and SNEGSKA (reference sequence). The CDR3 spans 13 residues.

With respect to this clonotype: The conserved closing phenylalanine or tryptophan is absent in this CDR3, likely reflecting a read error. The rearrangement uses TRBV12-3 or TRBV12-4 and TRBJ2-3, with 10 bases fitting TRBD2. The CDR3 is 15 residues long. The ends lost 5 bases at V and 0 bases at J; junction bases unmatched: 2. The CDR3 protein is CASSGLAVSTDTQYS. The CDR3 nucleotides are TGTGCCAGCAGTGGACTAGCGGTTAGCACAGATACGCAGTATTCT.

The table lists this clonotype with a few counts. The chain is built from TRBV10-3 and TRBJ2-7; 7 bases are a match to TRBD2. This CDR3 is 16 amino acids long. Germline V gives CDR1 ENHRY, CDR2 SYGVKD. Trimming cost V 0 bases and J 5 bases; bases outside gene matches: 10. The DNA for the CDR3 is TGTGCCATCAGTGAGTCGCTAGCGGTGGGTATTGACGAGCAGTACTTC. Translating gives CAISESLAVGIDEQYF.

This clonotype was seen more than once but under ten times. The CDR3 loop is CASSQEGSGVRRDTQYF. DNA of the CDR3: TGTGCCAGCAGCCAAGAGGGTAGCGGGGTCCGGCGAGATACGCAGTATTTT. The chain has TRBV4-2 and TRBJ2-3; 8 bases are shared with TRBD2. The germline CDR1 and CDR2 sequences are LGHNA and YNFKEQ. The trim removed 0 bases at V and 5 bases at J, leaving 10 bases unmatched. This CDR3 spans 17 amino acids.

This clonotype was picked up a small number of times. The chain couples TRBV10-3 to TRBJ1-1; D unclear. Germline V gene data show CDR1 as ENHRY and CDR2 as SYGVKD. This CDR3 is built from 11 residues. V lost 2 bases to trimming and J lost 7 bases, with 5 bases between them. The CDR3 DNA reads as TGTGCCATCAGTGAGGGGCTTGAAGCTTTCTTT. It translates to CAISEGLEAFF.